The 10 T cell receptor beta chains in this list originate from one sample, sequenced in a study of cytomegalovirus exposure and HLA in healthy donors. The protocol was immunoSEQ multiplex PCR, while the TCRdb copy is restricted to in-frame clones and leaves out a portion. Of 98,000 or so clones detected, over 75% appear once; the ten largest clones hold around 3.1%. The sequenced sample was PBMCs. The receptor source for this set is a young woman in good health and CMV-seronegative.

In this sample, this clone turned up a few times. The genes are TRBV19 and TRBJ2-7; possible D gene TRBD2, 6 bases. The CDR3 runs 11 residues. Trimming took off 10 bases at V and 1 base at J, with 8 bases between the two ends. Germline lookup yields CDR1 LNHDA and CDR2 SQIVND (reference sequence). The CDR3 here is CATRESYEQYF. CDR3 nucleotides: TGTGCCACTCGGGAGTCCTACGAGCAGTACTTC. Variable domain in full (rest from reference TRBV19 and TRBJ2-7): DGGITQSPKYLFRKEGQNVTLSCEQNLNHDAMYWYRQDPGQGLRLIYYSQIVNDFQKGDIAEGYSVSREKKESFPLTVTSAQKNPTAFYLCATRESYEQYFGPGTRLTVT.

This rearrangement joins TRBV10-3 to TRBJ2-3; 8 bases match TRBD2. V was clipped by 3 bases and J by 5 bases; unmatched bases: 7. Germline loops: CDR1 ENHRY, CDR2 SYGVKD. This CDR3 comprises 15 residues. The CDR3 sequence: CAISDLAGGRDTQYF. The CDR3 DNA sequence: TGTGCCATCAGTGACCTAGCGGGCGGGAGAGATACGCAGTATTTT.

This clone was detected once. This chain connects TRBV6-1 to TRBJ1-4; a possible D gene is TRBD1 (5 bases). The germline gives CDR1 MNHNS, CDR2 SASEGT. The CDR3 contains 14 residues. Trimming pared 4 bases from V and 8 bases from J, leaving 14 bases between. The CDR3 coding sequence is TGTGCCAGCAGTGTAGGGCAGGGTTCAGAAAAACTGTTTTTT. Protein: CASSVGQGSEKLFF.

This chain uses TRBV11-1 with TRBJ1-2, with D possibly being TRBD1 (6 bases). The ends were cut back, 5 bases at V and 2 bases at J, with 9 bases in the middle. This CDR3 comprises 13 residues. The V gene's germline CDR1 is SGHAT and CDR2 FQDESV (reference sequence). The CDR3 reads CASSPGQNYGYTF. The CDR3 bases are TGTGCCAGCAGCCCAGGACAGAACTATGGCTACACCTTC.

The chain is built from TRBV6-1 and TRBJ2-7; no firm D call. Germline V gene data show CDR1 as MNHNS and CDR2 as SASEGT. The length of the CDR3 is 13 residues. Trimming pared 2 bases from V and 4 bases from J, leaving 9 bases between. CDR3 sequence: CASSERPGYEQYF. For the CDR3, the DNA is TGTGCCAGCAGTGAAAGGCCAGGATACGAGCAGTACTTC.

The chain combines TRBV27 with TRBJ2-2, with 7 bases aligning to TRBD1. In germline, CDR1 is MNHEY, CDR2 SMNVEV (reference sequence). CDR3 length: 16 amino acids. Germline trimming cut 3 bases from V and 7 bases from J; bases unmatched to any gene: 11. CDR3 sequence: CASSFHMTGTGGELFF. In DNA form, the CDR3 reads TGTGCCAGCAGTTTCCACATGACAGGGACGGGCGGGGAGCTGTTTTTT.

The V and J genes are TRBV11-1 and TRBJ2-1; 7 bases are a match to TRBD2. The CDR3 has 16 amino acids. The V gene end was trimmed by 4 bases and the J gene end by 3 bases; junction bases not matched to a gene: 9. From germline, CDR1 is SGHAT and CDR2 FQDESV (reference sequence). The CDR3, as DNA: TGTGCCAGCAGCTCCGGAGCGGGGCCCAACTACAATGAGCAGTTCTTC. Protein: CASSSGAGPNYNEQFF.

Only a few counts were recorded for this clone. This chain joins TRBV5-1 and TRBJ1-6; 7 bases align to TRBD1. Unmatched junction bases numbered 9, after V lost 7 bases and J lost 8 bases. Germline values: CDR1 SGHRS, CDR2 YFSETQ. The CDR3 has 14 residues. The CDR3 spells CASSSGTEDSPLHF. CDR3 bases: TGCGCCAGCTCTTCCGGGACAGAGGATTCACCCCTCCACTTT. The full variable domain, rest sourced from reference TRBV5-1 and TRBJ1-6, is KAGVTQTPRYLIKTRGQQVTLSCSPISGHRSVSWYQQTPGQGLQFLFEYFSETQRNKGNFPGRFSGRQFSNSRSEMNVSTLELGDSALYLCASSSGTEDSPLHFGNGTRLTVT.

This clone was seen once. This sequence joins TRBV6-5 and TRBJ2-2, with D maybe TRBD2 (6 bases). This CDR3 is built from 15 residues. Per germline, CDR1 MNHEY and CDR2 SVGAGI. The germline V and J ends were trimmed by 2 bases and 5 bases, with 12 bases remaining between them. The CDR3 loop is CASSYLWGRTGELFF. In nucleotides, the CDR3 is TGTGCCAGCAGTTACCTGTGGGGGAGGACCGGGGAGCTGTTTTTT.

V gene TRBV9 combines with J gene TRBJ1-1; possibly TRBD1 for D (6 bases). Trimming pared 2 bases from V and 5 bases from J, leaving 10 bases between. This CDR3 contains 13 residues. CDR1 and CDR2 (germline): SGDLS, YYNGEE. The CDR3 sequence is CASSVAGDTEAFF. CDR3 DNA: TGTGCCAGCAGCGTTGCAGGGGATACTGAAGCTTTCTTT.